A single sample gave rise to the 11 T cell receptor beta chains below, sequenced in a study of blood T cells in healthy people across ages. A second PCR of about 7 to 11 cycles used a sample-barcoded 5' primer and a J-beta primer mix. TCRdb reprocessed the 5' RACE reads with MiXCR, giving one entry per CDR3 protein. This sample carries 450,000 to 650,000 distinct CDR3 sequences, approximately 25% of them seen once, and the ten largest clones take 8.5% to 9.5%. These records were also assigned to another study, of T cells of mothers and their children.

Material: blood. The receptors shown here come from a boy between 10 and 17 years old in good health.

This chain links TRBV7-9 with TRBJ2-5; D perhaps matches TRBD2 (6 bases). V lost 5 bases and J 5 bases, leaving 12 bases between the germline ends. This CDR3 is built from 13 residues. CDR1 and CDR2 from the germline V gene are SEHNR and FQNEAQ (reference sequence). CDR3 residues: CASSPTRRETQYF. As DNA, the CDR3 is TGTGCCAGCAGCCCGACTAGGAGGGAGACCCAGTACTTC.

This clonotype was detected only a few times. The chain recombines TRBV4-1 with TRBJ1-2; 7 bases line up with TRBD1. The CDR3 length is 17 residues. Germline CDR1 and CDR2: MGHRA and YSYEKL. J was trimmed by 4 bases and V by 1 base; bases with no gene match: 12. The CDR3 nucleotides read TGCGCCAGCAGCCAAGGTCCACAGGGGTCGTTTGTCTATGGCTACACCTTC. It is translated as CASSQGPQGSFVYGYTF.

The chain has TRBV4-2 and TRBJ2-1, with D perhaps matching TRBD1 (6 bases). The DNA end is a closer match to TRBJ2-5, so the J assignment may be wrong. CDR3 size: 14 residues. Germline values: CDR1 LGHNA, CDR2 YNFKEQ. The CDR3 spells CASSQEGQQETQYF. DNA for the CDR3: TGTGCCAGCAGCCAAGAAGGACAGCAAGAGACCCAGTACTTC.

This clonotype occurred many times. V and J are TRBV20-1 and TRBJ1-2; D perhaps matches TRBD1 (6 bases). The V end was cut by 3 bases, the J end by 7 bases, with 9 bases between. Germline V lookup: CDR1 DFQATT, CDR2 SNEGSKA (reference sequence). The CDR3 contains 11 residues. The CDR3 region is CSASPGAGYTF. The CDR3 bases are TGCAGTGCTAGTCCGGGGGCTGGCTACACCTTC.

The chain couples TRBV7-8 to TRBJ2-1; TRBD2 matches 9 bases. The DNA end is more similar to TRBJ2-5, so the J call may be wrong. The length of the CDR3 is 15 residues. Germline lookup yields CDR1 SGHVS and CDR2 FQNEAQ. The CDR3, as DNA: TGTGCCAGCAGCTTACTAGCGGGACAACAAGAGACCCAGTACTTC. Amino acid sequence: CASSLLAGQQETQYF.

This clonotype was observed a single time. J is TRBJ2-1 and V is TRBV7-2; perhaps D is TRBD1 or TRBD2 (5 bases each). The CDR3 length is 11 residues. V gave up 6 bases and J gave up 9 bases, with 9 bases separating them. Per germline, CDR1 SGHTA and CDR2 FQGNSA. The CDR3 loop reads CASRFGGEQFF. CDR3 in DNA: TGTGCCAGCAGATTTGGGGGTGAGCAGTTCTTC.

The J gene is TRBJ1-2, the V gene TRBV3-1; 7 bases map to TRBD1. The CDR3 spans 16 residues. V dropped 0 bases and J dropped 5; count of bases not matched to a gene: 9. Per germline, CDR1 LGHDT and CDR2 YNNKEL (reference sequence). The CDR3 spells CASSQEKGQPYYGYTF. The DNA of the CDR3 is TGTGCCAGCAGCCAAGAAAAGGGACAGCCCTATTATGGCTACACCTTC.

The chain employs TRBV29-1 and TRBJ2-7; D call uncertain. The germline V and J ends were trimmed by 6 bases and 0 bases, with 15 bases remaining between them. Per germline, CDR1 SQVTM and CDR2 ANQGSEA. The CDR3 contains 14 residues. This chain's CDR3 is CSVKQLYGSYEQYF. The CDR3 DNA follows: TGCAGCGTCAAACAATTGTACGGCTCCTACGAGCAGTACTTC.

The rearrangement joins TRBV20-1 to TRBJ2-3, with 9 bases matching TRBD2. CDR1 and CDR2 from the germline V gene are DFQATT and SNEGSKA (reference sequence). The trim removed 7 bases at V and 4 bases at J, leaving 6 bases unmatched. This CDR3 spans 13 amino acids. CDR3 region: CSGIEREADTQYF. The CDR3, as DNA: TGCAGTGGTATCGAGCGGGAGGCAGATACGCAGTATTTT.

The chain is built from TRBV29-1 and TRBJ2-1; D gene uncertain. From germline, CDR1 is SQVTM and CDR2 ANQGSEA. The length of the CDR3 is 12 residues. V lost 1 base and J 3 bases, leaving 4 bases between the germline ends. CDR3 DNA sequence: TGCAGCGTTGAAGCTAACTACAATGAGCAGTTCTTC. Translated: CSVEANYNEQFF.

The V gene is TRBV7-2, the J gene TRBJ1-2; 8 bases are shared with TRBD1. This CDR3 has 14 amino acids. Germline assignment: CDR1 SGHTA and CDR2 FQGNSA. J was trimmed by 8 bases and V by 3 bases; bases with no gene match: 8. The CDR3 DNA reads TGTGCCAGCAGCTTGGGACAGGCTGTGCGAGGCTACACCTTC. Translating it yields CASSLGQAVRGYTF.